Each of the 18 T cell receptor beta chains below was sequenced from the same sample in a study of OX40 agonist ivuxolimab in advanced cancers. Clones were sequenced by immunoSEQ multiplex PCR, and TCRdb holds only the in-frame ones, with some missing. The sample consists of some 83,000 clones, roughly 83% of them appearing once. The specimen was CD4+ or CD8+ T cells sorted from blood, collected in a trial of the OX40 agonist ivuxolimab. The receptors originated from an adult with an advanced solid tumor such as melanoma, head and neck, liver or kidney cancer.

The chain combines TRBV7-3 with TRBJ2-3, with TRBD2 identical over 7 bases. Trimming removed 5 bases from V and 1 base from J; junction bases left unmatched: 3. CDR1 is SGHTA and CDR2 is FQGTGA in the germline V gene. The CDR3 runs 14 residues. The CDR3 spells CASSQRGGTDTQYF. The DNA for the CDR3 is TGTGCCAGCAGCCAGCGGGGTGGCACAGATACGCAGTATTTT.

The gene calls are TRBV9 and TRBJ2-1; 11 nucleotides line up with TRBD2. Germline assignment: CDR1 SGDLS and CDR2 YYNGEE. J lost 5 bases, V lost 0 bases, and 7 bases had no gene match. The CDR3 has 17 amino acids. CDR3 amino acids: CASSVGYGTSGDNEQFF. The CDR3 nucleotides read TGTGCCAGCAGCGTAGGATATGGGACTAGCGGTGACAATGAGCAGTTCTTC.

CDR3 DNA: TGTGCCAGCAGCTTTGACAGGAACAATGAGCAGTTCTTC. Translating it yields CASSFDRNNEQFF. This chain links TRBV7-9 with TRBJ2-1, with D perhaps matching TRBD1 (6 bases). V lost 3 bases to trimming and J lost 5 bases, with 8 bases between them. Germline assignment: CDR1 SEHNR and CDR2 FQNEAQ (reference sequence). This CDR3 has 13 residues.

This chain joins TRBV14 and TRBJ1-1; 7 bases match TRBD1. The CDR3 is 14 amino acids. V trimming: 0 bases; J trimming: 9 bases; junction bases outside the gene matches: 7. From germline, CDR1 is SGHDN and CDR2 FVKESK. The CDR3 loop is CASSQDPGQLQAFF. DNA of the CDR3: TGTGCCAGCAGCCAAGATCCGGGACAGCTACAAGCTTTCTTT.

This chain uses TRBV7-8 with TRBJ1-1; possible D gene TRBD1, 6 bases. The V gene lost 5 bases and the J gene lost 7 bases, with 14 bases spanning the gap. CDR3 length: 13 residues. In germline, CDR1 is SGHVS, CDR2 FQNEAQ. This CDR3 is CASSPTGRSEAFF. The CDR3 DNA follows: TGTGCCAGCAGCCCGACAGGTAGGAGTGAAGCTTTCTTT.

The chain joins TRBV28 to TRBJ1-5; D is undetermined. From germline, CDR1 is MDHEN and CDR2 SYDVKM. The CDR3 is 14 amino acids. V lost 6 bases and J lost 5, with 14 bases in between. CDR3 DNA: TGTGCCAGCAGACCAGCCCTCCCCCATCAGCCCCAGCATTTT. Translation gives CASRPALPHQPQHF.

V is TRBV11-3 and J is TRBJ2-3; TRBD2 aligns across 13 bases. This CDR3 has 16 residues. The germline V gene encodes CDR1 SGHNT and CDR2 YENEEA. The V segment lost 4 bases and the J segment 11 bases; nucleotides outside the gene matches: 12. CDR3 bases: TGTGCCAGCAGCTCGATGGGGACTAGCGGGGTTGTGAGGCAGTATTTT. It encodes CASSSMGTSGVVRQYF.

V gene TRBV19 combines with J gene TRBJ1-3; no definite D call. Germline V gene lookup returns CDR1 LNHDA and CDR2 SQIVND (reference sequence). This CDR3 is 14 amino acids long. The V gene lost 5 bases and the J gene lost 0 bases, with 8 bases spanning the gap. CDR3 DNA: TGTGCCAGTAGTCGTACAGACTCTGGAAACACCATATATTTT. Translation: CASSRTDSGNTIYF.

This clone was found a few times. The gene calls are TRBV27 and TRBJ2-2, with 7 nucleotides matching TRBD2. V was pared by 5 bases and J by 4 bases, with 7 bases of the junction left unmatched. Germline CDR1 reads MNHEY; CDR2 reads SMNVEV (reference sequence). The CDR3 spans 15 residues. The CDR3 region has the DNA TGTGCCAGCAGTCCTCGGGGGGTCTCCACCGGGGAGCTGTTTTTT. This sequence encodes CASSPRGVSTGELFF.

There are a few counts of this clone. This chain's CDR3 is CASSGIGGGYTF. The CDR3 coding sequence is TGTGCCAGCAGTGGGATAGGTGGCGGCTACACCTTC. The chain uses TRBV2 and TRBJ1-2; D gene uncertain. The CDR3 is 12 amino acids. The V and J ends lost 4 bases and 8 bases respectively, with 11 bases between them. The V gene's germline CDR1 is SNHLY and CDR2 FYNNEI.

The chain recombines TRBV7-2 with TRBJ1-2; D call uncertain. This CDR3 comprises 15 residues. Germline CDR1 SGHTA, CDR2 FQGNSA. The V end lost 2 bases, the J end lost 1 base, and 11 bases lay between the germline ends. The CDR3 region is CASSLTFDYNYGYTF. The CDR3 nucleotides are TGTGCCAGCAGCTTAACCTTCGATTATAACTATGGCTACACCTTC.

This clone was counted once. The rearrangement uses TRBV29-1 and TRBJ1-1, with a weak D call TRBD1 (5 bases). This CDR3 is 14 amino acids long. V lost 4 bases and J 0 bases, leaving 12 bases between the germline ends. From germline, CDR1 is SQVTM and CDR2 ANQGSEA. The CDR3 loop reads CSVAGGDVNTEAFF. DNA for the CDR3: TGCAGCGTTGCGGGGGGAGACGTGAACACTGAAGCTTTCTTT.

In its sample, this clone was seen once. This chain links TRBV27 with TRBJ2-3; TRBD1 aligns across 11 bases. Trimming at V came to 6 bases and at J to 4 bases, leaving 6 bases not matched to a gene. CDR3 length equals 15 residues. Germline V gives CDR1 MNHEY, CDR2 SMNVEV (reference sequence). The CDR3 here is CASRRGQGAPDTQYF. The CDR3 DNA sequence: TGTGCCAGCAGACGTGGACAGGGGGCACCAGATACGCAGTATTTT.

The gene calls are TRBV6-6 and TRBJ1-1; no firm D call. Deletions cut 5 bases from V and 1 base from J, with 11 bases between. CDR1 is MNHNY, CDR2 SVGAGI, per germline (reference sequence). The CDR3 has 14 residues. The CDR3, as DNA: TGTGCCAGCAGTCTCCGGGCCCCGAACACTGAAGCTTTCTTT. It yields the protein CASSLRAPNTEAFF.

CDR3 amino acids: CASKASTDTQYF. The CDR3 region has the DNA TGCGCCAGCAAGGCAAGCACAGATACGCAGTATTTT. The chain uses TRBV5-1 and TRBJ2-3, with unresolved D. Germline assignment: CDR1 SGHRS and CDR2 YFSETQ. CDR3 length: 12 residues. V was shortened by 6 bases and J by 0 bases, with 5 bases between the two germline ends.

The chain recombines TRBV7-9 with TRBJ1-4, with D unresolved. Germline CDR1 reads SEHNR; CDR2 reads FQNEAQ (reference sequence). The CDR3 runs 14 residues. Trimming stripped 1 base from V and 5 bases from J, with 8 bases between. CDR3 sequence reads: CASSLVAGNEKLFF. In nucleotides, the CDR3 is TGTGCCAGCAGCTTAGTGGCAGGAAATGAAAAACTGTTTTTT.

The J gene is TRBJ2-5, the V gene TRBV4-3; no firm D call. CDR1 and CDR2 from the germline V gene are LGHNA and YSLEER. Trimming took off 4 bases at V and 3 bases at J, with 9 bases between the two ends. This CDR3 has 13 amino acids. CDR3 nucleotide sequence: TGCGCCAGCAGCCCCCTTGGCGAAGAGACCCAGTACTTC. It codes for CASSPLGEETQYF.

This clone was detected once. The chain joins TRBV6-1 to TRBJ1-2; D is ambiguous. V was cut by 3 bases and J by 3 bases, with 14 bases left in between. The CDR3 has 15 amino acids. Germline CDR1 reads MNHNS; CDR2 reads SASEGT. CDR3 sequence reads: CASSDLVYGDYGYTF. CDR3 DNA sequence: TGTGCCAGCAGTGACCTAGTATACGGGGACTATGGCTACACCTTC.